This TCR beta chain originates from a study of cytomegalovirus exposure and HLA in healthy donors (dated by TCRdb to the late 2010s). In terms of the full investigation: An earlier analysis of roughly 570 of the donors reported around 280 Gb of sequence data and 95 million to 120 million unique TCR beta sequences obtained from around 180 million T cells. Among about 400 genotyped donors of the cohort, an average of roughly 230,000 unique TCR beta nucleotide sequences was sequenced per donor, of which about 20% were non-productive. Among the approximately 400 genotyped donors, under 90% belonged to the genetic ancestry cluster associated with self-reported Caucasian donors. The study aimed to test whether signatures of past pathogen exposure could be identified by cataloging public T cell receptors. HLA typing included class I and class II loci at four-digit resolution. In a later analysis, previously published TCR beta repertoires from 600 to 850 donors were re-analyzed and high-resolution HLA genotyping was added so that TCR occurrence patterns could be studied. In an earlier analysis of a few hundred of the donors, high-throughput TCR beta sequencing was used to judge whether each TCR beta V gene segment behaved as functional or pseudogenic. All discovery cohort repertoires had been generated using a single sequencing platform. In addition to the first cohort of hundreds of subjects, a separate validation cohort of approximately 120 different subjects was used. In a later genetic analysis, genome-wide SNP genotypes for about three fifths of the roughly 670 donors were used, and that subset was treated as a discovery cohort. Rather than using new phenotypic data, the later analysis identified candidate immune exposures from TCR beta sequences and from how often those sequences occurred across donors. Roughly 5 DR-DQ haplotypes were handled as single units for association and clustering, since linkage in the cohort was strong. The T cell repertoires of under 750 subjects were profiled by immunosequencing and related to cytomegalovirus serostatus. Donor age, sex, ethnicity and CMV serostatus were compiled together with the repertoire data. Typing coverage varied by locus: 629-630 donors for A, B, C, DRB1 and DQB1; roughly 510 for DQA1; over 600 for DPA1; under 490 for DPB1. High-throughput TCR immunosequencing, statistical association of individual TCRs with disease status, and machine learning were combined to predict cytomegalovirus infection status. An early release covering approximately 600 HLA-typed donors comprised approximately 290 gigabases of sequencing data and some 79 million unique TCR sequences. Study-wide findings and limitations: The authors suggested that the approach could potentially be extended to other disease states and immunological phenotypes. Some IMGT-functional V segments, including TRBV6-2 and TRBV6-3, could not be told apart with the 87-base-pair reads, so those segments were excluded. Specific HLA alleles were associated with roughly 17,000 TCR beta sequences at a false discovery rate of 0.05 in a later analysis. An earlier analysis of several hundred of the donors showed that most TCR beta V segments appeared in productive rearrangements either about 87% or about 30% of the time, which broadly matched IMGT annotations. The earlier analysis of almost 600 of the donors excluded 15 to 20 rarely observed V segments, including chromosome 9 orphons, because counts were too low. The classifier was reported to diagnose cytomegalovirus status with high specificity and sensitivity in both the original and validation cohorts. A cluster of highly shared sequence variants was judged likely to be a technical artifact of the sequencing pipeline. Compared with equally common non-associated chains, HLA-associated TCR beta chains in a later analysis were more clonally expanded and had lower generation probabilities. Correlated functional status among segregating V segments might reflect linkage disequilibrium, but an unknown experimental factor could not be ruled out. A further reported finding was that TCR beta sequences accurately predicted the HLA-A and HLA-B alleles for most subjects in the first cohort. In this cohort, only TCR beta chains were sequenced, and detectable features were limited by the absence of alpha or paired-chain data. In a later genetic analysis, fewer N-insertions in productive TCRs were reported among donors in an Asian-associated ancestry cluster than the approximately 670-donor mean. Several of the top co-occurrence clusters appeared to be linked to parvovirus B19, influenza, CMV and Epstein-Barr virus, according to a later analysis. A few of the identified cytomegalovirus-associated TCR beta chains were confirmed in vitro to be specific for cytomegalovirus antigens. Sequencing depth was assumed to be roughly uniform across donors in the presence/absence analyses, though that assumption may not hold. In a later genetic analysis, a missense DCLRE1C variant was associated with V-gene and J-gene trimming of TCR beta chains, and the association was replicated in an independent cohort. For the cohort, immune exposure information was limited to CMV serostatus. Assigning TCR associations to individual alleles was difficult when HLA alleles, especially DR and DQ, strongly co-occurred. While some public TCRs were present in many individuals, most TCR sequences turned up only very rarely across donors. Because HLA typing was missing for some donors at each locus, association tests included only the typed subset. According to a later analysis, TCR association rates differed among HLA loci, with DRB1 alleles showing the most associated TCRs and HLA-C alleles showing the fewest. According to a later analysis, most CMV-associated TCR beta chains appeared to be HLA-restricted, and the HLA associations seemed to be driven largely by CMV exposure. The study gave a list of around 170 TCR beta chains associated with cytomegalovirus.

The cohort was made up of about 610 healthy bone marrow donors. At the time of sampling, every cohort member was nominally healthy, though immune exposures that went unrecorded were likely present. The donor was CMV seronegative and belonged to the group of more than 300 seronegative cohort members. Each donor provided a peripheral blood sample, and peripheral blood mononuclear cells were used for TCR beta sequencing. The Qiagen DNeasy Blood Extraction Kit was used to extract genomic DNA from the blood cell samples. Receptor libraries were prepared by the immunoSEQ multiplex PCR assay. A mixture of 60 forward primers for TCR Vbeta segments and 13 reverse primers for TCR Jbeta segments was used in the multiplex PCR. A multiplex PCR assay on genomic DNA amplified the CDR3 region of rearranged TCR beta genes. The amplified TCR beta libraries were sequenced on the Illumina HiSeq System as 87-base-pair reads. Per the authors' processing: A later analysis counted about 80 million unique TCR beta chains across the 666 repertoires, and some 11 million of these chains were shared by at least two donors. A nearest-neighbor algorithm error-corrected the raw reads and collapsed the reads into unique sequences, merging closely related sequences to remove PCR and sequencing errors. V, D and J gene segments were assigned by aligning CDR3 sequences to IMGT reference sequences. For a sequence to be retained, a match of at least six nucleotides was required to both a V gene segment and a J gene segment. Rearrangements were called productive when the CDR3 lacked stop codons and stayed in frame with V and J; all others were non-productive. CDR3 was defined according to IMGT convention as the region running from the second conserved V-encoded cysteine to the conserved J-encoded phenylalanine. In an earlier analysis of around 570 of the donors, sequences lacking an unambiguous match to a single V gene segment were excluded. An earlier analysis of a few hundred of the donors called V segments functional above 56.7% productive rearrangements and segregating when the between-donor standard deviation exceeded 5%. A statistical classification framework was built to diagnose cytomegalovirus status from the catalog of TCR beta chain sequences. V and J gene assignment, in a later analysis, came from comparing TCR nucleotide sequences with IMGT/GENE-DB human TR gene sequences. Using the TCRdist pipeline, a later analysis assigned CDR3 sequences along with most-parsimonious VDJ recombination scenarios. In a later analysis, each TCR beta chain was defined by its CDR3 amino acid sequence together with its V-gene family, and reads lacking a unique V-gene family were excluded. In a later analysis, fewer than 600 highly shared, low-generation-probability nucleotide sequences were removed to address suspected cross-contamination and a sequencing artifact. For each public chain, a later analysis derived a clonal expansion index from normalized ranks of inferred template counts within each repertoire. A later analysis computed generation probabilities with a VDJ recombination model fitted to out-of-frame rearrangements, and checked the results against IGoR. A later analysis scored TCR-TCR, TCR-HLA and TCR-CMV co-occurrence with hypergeometric tests, applying a repertoire-size bias correction to TCR pairs. A later analysis estimated false discovery rates by permuting HLA or CMV assignments 20 times. In a later analysis, co-occurring TCRs were grouped with DBSCAN, and TCRdist sequence similarity was added when clustering was performed within HLA-allele-positive subsets. Repertoires with fewer than 30,000 or more than 120,000 public chains were left out of co-occurrence clustering, as were four to six repertoires with anomalous nucleotide sharing. The immuneACCESS repertoire file appears here via TCRdb, limited to in-frame rearrangements. These files lack a portion of the clones; in checked studies, under half of the deficit traces to unresolved V genes, and the cause of the others is not known. V, J and clone size reflect that table, while D and trimming were determined from the DNA. Present in this sample are about 160,000 clones, more than 60% of which were seen just once. About 4.5% of the sample is held by the ten biggest clonotypes.

With respect to this clone: Its antigen is not yet known. No qualities accompany the bases; no much larger clone lies one base away.

V drops 4 bases and J drops 0 bases, leaving 11 bases in between. Reading from cysteine to phenylalanine, the CDR3 counts 15 amino acids. Only the CDR3 region is kept as DNA, spanning 45 bases read in frame from base 1. CDR1 SGHRS and CDR2 YFSETQ are derived from the germline V gene. Recombination connected TRBV5-1 to TRBJ2-1; TRBD2 is a possible D gene, resting on 5 matching bases. Sequencing was performed on PBMCs. The sequence came from a man in his forties in good health and CMV-seronegative. CDR3 protein: CASSGERSSYNEQFF. The nucleotides read TGCGCCAGCAGCGGGGAGAGGAGCTCCTACAATGAGCAGTTCTTC.